The 6 T cell receptor beta chains given below trace back to one sample, sequenced in a study of blood T cell repertoires in COVID-19. Libraries were prepared by immunoSEQ multiplex PCR; TCRdb keeps only in-frame clonotypes and omits some of them. The sample shows 25,000 to 30,000 clones, more than 80% of them seen only once. Sequenced input: peripheral blood. The receptors were gathered from a human donor in a cohort sampled during active COVID-19.

The chain couples TRBV15 to TRBJ2-5; the D gene is possibly TRBD1 (5 bases). Deletions cut 3 bases from V and 2 bases from J, with 10 bases between. The CDR3 sequence is 14 residues long. Germline V gene lookup returns CDR1 LNHNV and CDR2 YYDKDF (reference sequence). Written as DNA, the CDR3 is TGTGCCACCAGCAGGGGGCAGGGACAAGAGACCCAGTACTTC. Its protein product is CATSRGQGQETQYF.

J is TRBJ2-1 and V is TRBV19; D is ambiguous. Germline lookup yields CDR1 LNHDA and CDR2 SQIVND (reference sequence). Trimming took 2 bases from V and 2 from J, leaving 7 bases between them. CDR3 length: 14 residues. Written as DNA, the CDR3 is TGTGCCAGTAGTATACGAGGAGCCTACAATGAGCAGTTCTTC. This translates into CASSIRGAYNEQFF.

The J gene is TRBJ2-1, the V gene TRBV4-1; 11 nucleotides line up with TRBD2. The ends lost 3 bases at V and 3 bases at J; junction bases unmatched: 4. CDR3 length: 16 residues. Germline V lookup: CDR1 MGHRA, CDR2 YSYEKL. The CDR3 DNA follows: TGCGCCAGCAGCCAGACGACTAGCGGGGACTACAATGAGCAGTTCTTC. Translating it yields CASSQTTSGDYNEQFF.

The chain couples TRBV5-1 to TRBJ2-7, with TRBD2 matching 13 bases. V trimming: 0 bases; J trimming: 5 bases; junction bases outside the gene matches: 5. CDR1 and CDR2 from the germline V gene are SGHRS and YFSETQ. CDR3 size: 16 residues. The CDR3 sequence: CASSLVLAGGTDEQYF. DNA of the CDR3: TGCGCCAGCAGCTTGGTACTAGCGGGGGGGACTGACGAGCAGTACTTC.

J is TRBJ2-7 and V is TRBV2, with 7 nucleotides matching TRBD1. V dropped 7 bases and J dropped 2; count of bases not matched to a gene: 5. This CDR3 spans 13 amino acids. CDR1 SNHLY and CDR2 FYNNEI come from the germline V gene. The CDR3 sequence is CASIRTGAYEQYF. The CDR3 DNA is TGTGCCAGCATACGGACAGGCGCCTACGAGCAGTACTTC.

This rearrangement joins TRBV5-1 to TRBJ2-3; D is perhaps TRBD1 (5 bases). From germline, CDR1 is SGHRS and CDR2 YFSETQ. This CDR3 comprises 18 residues. Trimming removed 3 bases at V and 2 bases at J, with 22 bases between. CDR3 protein: CASSYRPRAGAITDTQYF. In DNA form, the CDR3 reads TGCGCCAGCAGCTACCGGCCCAGGGCCGGCGCGATCACAGATACGCAGTATTTT. The full variable domain, in which reference TRBV5-1 and TRBJ2-3 provide the parts outside the CDR3, is KAGVTQTPRYLIKTRGQQVTLSCSPISGHRSVSWYQQTPGQGLQFLFEYFSETQRNKGNFPGRFSGRQFSNSRSEMNVSTLELGDSALYLCASSYRPRAGAITDTQYFGPGTRLTVL.